This TCR beta chain stems from a study of T cell responses to AZD1222 COVID-19 vaccine. Points from the study as a whole: The breadth and depth of Spike-specific TCRs increased once two AZD1222 doses had been given. Just six people given AZD1222 tested seropositive at baseline.

Germline loops: CDR1 MNHEY, CDR2 SVGAGI. The J segment lost 3 bases and the V segment lost 6 bases, leaving 5 bases of the junction unmatched. The CDR3 contains 14 residues. Concerning this clone itself: Antigen: not known.

Measured with immunoSEQ multiplex PCR; TCRdb has only the in-frame clones, and not every one. The table has around 130,000 clones, about 94% seen once. Sample: peripheral blood, taken on day 0 of AZD1222 vaccination. The V and J genes are TRBV6-5 and TRBJ2-7; TRBD1 matches 10 bases. The clonotype comes from an adult in good health. Here the CDR3 DNA reads TGTGCCAGCAGGGTCGGACAGGGGGACTACGAGCAGTACTTC. This translates into CASRVGQGDYEQYF.